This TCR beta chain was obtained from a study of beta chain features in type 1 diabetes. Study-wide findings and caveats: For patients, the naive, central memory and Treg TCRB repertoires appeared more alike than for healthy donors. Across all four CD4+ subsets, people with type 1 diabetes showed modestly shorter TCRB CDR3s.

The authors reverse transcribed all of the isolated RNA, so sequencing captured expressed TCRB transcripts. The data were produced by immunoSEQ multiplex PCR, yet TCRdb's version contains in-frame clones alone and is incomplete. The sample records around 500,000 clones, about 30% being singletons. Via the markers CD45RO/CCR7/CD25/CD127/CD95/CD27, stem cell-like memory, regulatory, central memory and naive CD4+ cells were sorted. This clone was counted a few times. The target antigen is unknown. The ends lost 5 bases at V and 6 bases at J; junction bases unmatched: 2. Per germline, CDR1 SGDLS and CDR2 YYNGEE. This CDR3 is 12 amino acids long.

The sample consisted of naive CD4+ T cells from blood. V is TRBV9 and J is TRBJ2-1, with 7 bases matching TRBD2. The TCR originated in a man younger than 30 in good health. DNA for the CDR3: TGTGCCAGCAGTCGGACTAGCAATGAGCAGTTCTTC. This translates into CASSRTSNEQFF.